The 13 T cell receptor beta chains below were found in one sample sequenced in a study of blood T cell repertoires in COVID-19 (dated by TCRdb to the early 2020s). The library was made by the immunoSEQ multiplex PCR assay. The clones in this table, taken by TCRdb from immuneACCESS, are in-frame only. Not every clone is retained; where verified, under half of the shortfall comes from an unresolved V gene, and the cause of the rest is unknown. The sample yields about 150,000 clones; approximately 81% were counted once. The top ten hold 11% to 15% of the sample. Specimen: peripheral blood. These TCRs come from a man between 18 and 29 years old with active or convalescent COVID-19.

The genes are TRBV7-2 and TRBJ1-5, with 10 bases matching TRBD1. V lost 1 base, J lost 7 bases, and 7 bases stayed unmatched. Germline assignment: CDR1 SGHTA and CDR2 FQGNSA. CDR3 size: 16 residues. CDR3 amino acids: CASSLVLGTGAQPQHF. The CDR3 DNA reads as TGTGCCAGCAGCTTAGTTTTGGGGACAGGGGCCCAGCCCCAGCATTTT.

The V call is TRBV7-8, the J call TRBJ1-2; 7 bases fit TRBD1. CDR3 size: 16 residues. V lost 1 base to trimming and J lost 7 bases; unmatched junction nucleotides: 12. Germline CDR1 is SGHVS and CDR2 is FQNEAQ. Written as DNA, the CDR3 is TGTGCCAGCAGCTTAGATCGGCGGGAGGGGGCCGGTGGCTACACCTTC. Encoded protein: CASSLDRREGAGGYTF.

The V call is TRBV19, the J call TRBJ2-4, with D possibly TRBD2 on 5 matching bases. The CDR3 has 16 residues. Trimming removed 3 bases at V and 0 bases at J, with 12 bases between. Germline V gives CDR1 LNHDA, CDR2 SQIVND (reference sequence). The CDR3 region is CASSIYSGLAKNIQYF. In nucleotides, the CDR3 is TGTGCCAGTAGTATCTACAGCGGCCTAGCCAAAAACATTCAGTACTTC.

The chain is built from TRBV7-6 and TRBJ1-1; D ambiguous. Germline CDR1 reads SGHVS; CDR2 reads FNYEAQ. Trimming removed 1 base from V and 5 bases from J, with 8 bases in between. The CDR3 runs to 13 residues. CDR3 sequence reads: CASSLEGGTEAFF. The DNA for the CDR3 is TGTGCCAGCAGCTTAGAGGGAGGGACTGAAGCTTTCTTT. The complete variable domain, with remaining parts taken from reference TRBV7-6 and TRBJ1-1, reads GAGVSQSPRYKVTKRGQDVALRCDPISGHVSLYWYRQALGQGPEFLTYFNYEAQQDKSGLPNDRFSAERPEGSISTLTIQRTEQRDSAMYRCASSLEGGTEAFFGQGTRLTVV.

The J gene is TRBJ2-5, the V gene TRBV5-5, with D possibly TRBD1 on 6 matching bases. Trimming took 4 bases from V and 5 from J, leaving 21 bases between them. The germline V gene encodes CDR1 SGHKS and CDR2 YYEKEE (reference sequence). This CDR3 has 16 amino acids. The CDR3 sequence: CASSHGPGDRRETQYF. The DNA of the CDR3 is TGTGCCAGCAGCCATGGTCCAGGGGACCGTCGGGAGACCCAGTACTTC.

The chain couples TRBV19 to TRBJ1-6; D call uncertain. This CDR3 region has 14 residues. Trimming removed 5 bases from V and 7 bases from J, with 12 bases in between. Germline CDR1 LNHDA, CDR2 SQIVND (reference sequence). The CDR3 DNA sequence: TGTGCCAGTAGTGAGGAATTGGTGAATTCACCCCTCCACTTT. Translated, it gives CASSEELVNSPLHF.

The V and J genes are TRBV9 and TRBJ2-7, with 10 nucleotides matching TRBD2. This CDR3 is built from 14 residues. From germline, CDR1 is SGDLS and CDR2 YYNGEE. V lost 3 bases and J lost 5; bases outside the gene matches: 5. The CDR3 DNA is TGTGCCAGCAGCGCGACTAGCGGGTTCCACGAGCAGTACTTC. It encodes CASSATSGFHEQYF.

The CDR3 protein is CASSRTGTGELFF. The CDR3, as DNA: TGTGCCAGCAGTCGGACAGGCACCGGGGAGCTGTTTTTT. The J gene is TRBJ2-2, the V gene TRBV6-4; TRBD1 agrees at 7 bases. Germline V gene data show CDR1 as MRHNA and CDR2 as SNTAGT. This CDR3 has 13 residues. Trimming took 5 bases from V and 4 from J; bases not matched to a gene: 1.

V and J are TRBV28 and TRBJ2-3; possible D gene TRBD1, 6 bases. The CDR3 loop spans 13 amino acids. Germline V gene lookup returns CDR1 MDHEN and CDR2 SYDVKM. CDR3 DNA sequence: TGTGCGTCGATGGACAGAGACACAGATACGCAGTATTTT. Translated, it gives CASMDRDTDTQYF. The full variable domain, with the rest looked up from reference TRBV28 and TRBJ2-3, is DVKVTQSSRYLVKRTGEKVFLECVQDMDHENMFWYRQDPGLGLRLIYFSYDVKMKEKGDIPEGYSVSREKKERFSLILESASTNQTSMYLCASMDRDTDTQYFGPGTRLTVL.

The chain couples TRBV19 to TRBJ2-1; TRBD2 might be the D (6 bases). The CDR3 runs to 16 residues. Germline V CDR1 and CDR2: LNHDA, SQIVND (reference sequence). V was shortened by 5 bases and J by 5 bases, with 19 bases between the two germline ends. In nucleotides, the CDR3 is TGTGCCAGTAGTCCCCGTAGGGAGGCAGGTGACAATGAGCAGTTCTTC. Residues: CASSPRREAGDNEQFF.

The chain employs TRBV11-2 and TRBJ2-5, with D unresolved. This CDR3 spans 16 amino acids. Between the trimmed V and J ends, which lost 5 bases and 1 base, there was a span of 17 bases. Germline CDR1 is SGHAT and CDR2 is FQNNGV. CDR3: CASSPTGGNPQETQYF. The CDR3 region has the DNA TGTGCCAGCAGCCCTACTGGCGGTAACCCCCAAGAGACCCAGTACTTC.

This chain joins TRBV19 and TRBJ1-5; 7 nucleotides line up with TRBD1. The ends lost 3 bases at V and 2 bases at J; junction bases unmatched: 4. From germline, CDR1 is LNHDA and CDR2 SQIVND (reference sequence). CDR3 length: 15 residues. In nucleotides, the CDR3 is TGTGCCAGTAGTATCAACAGGGGTGGCAATCAGCCCCAGCATTTT. Translation: CASSINRGGNQPQHF. Full variable domain (remainder filled in from reference TRBV19 and TRBJ1-5): DGGITQSPKYLFRKEGQNVTLSCEQNLNHDAMYWYRQDPGQGLRLIYYSQIVNDFQKGDIAEGYSVSREKKESFPLTVTSAQKNPTAFYLCASSINRGGNQPQHFGDGTRLSIL.

The rearrangement links TRBV28 to TRBJ2-5, with a weak D call TRBD1 (6 bases). Trimming cost V 6 bases and J 5 bases, with 19 bases left between them. The length of the CDR3 is 15 residues. Germline lookup yields CDR1 MDHEN and CDR2 SYDVKM. CDR3 DNA sequence: TGTGCCAGCAGGAAACAGGGCAACCAGGGGGAGACCCAGTACTTC. Amino acid sequence: CASRKQGNQGETQYF. The full variable domain, its missing parts supplied by reference TRBV28 and TRBJ2-5, is DVKVTQSSRYLVKRTGEKVFLECVQDMDHENMFWYRQDPGLGLRLIYFSYDVKMKEKGDIPEGYSVSREKKERFSLILESASTNQTSMYLCASRKQGNQGETQYFGPGTRLLVL.